This TCR beta chain is drawn from a study of shared clonotypes between healthy human individuals. The wider study: Every donor yielded three CD4 naive, three CD4 memory, two CD8 naive and one CD8 memory plate.

Turning to this clone: The antigen is undetermined.

Here immunoSEQ multiplex PCR was the method, and the copy in TCRdb shows in-frame clones only, minus some. The sample shows some 2.1 million clones, about 94% of them seen only once. V lost 5 bases to trimming and J lost 8 bases; unmatched junction nucleotides: 7. Germline loops: CDR1 MNHEY, CDR2 SMNVEV (reference sequence). This CDR3 region has 15 residues. Naive CD8 isolation took CD45RO-negative cells positively selected for CCR7 and excluded terminally differentiated effector memory CD45RA+ cells. Regarding the study as a whole: The donor pool, a small one, limited the genetic and exposure-history diversity represented. Relative to clonotypes present in all four donors, those not shared had lower generation probabilities.

The sequence came from a man aged 18 to 35 in good health. Some clones in this sample may be carry-over from other donors' samples. The chain has TRBV27 and TRBJ1-4; 11 bases are a match to TRBD1. The sample consisted of naive CD8+ T cells from PBMCs. CDR3 nucleotide sequence: TGTGCCAGCAGTCCCACCGGGACAGGGGGGGAAAAACTGTTTTTT. It codes for CASSPTGTGGEKLFF.